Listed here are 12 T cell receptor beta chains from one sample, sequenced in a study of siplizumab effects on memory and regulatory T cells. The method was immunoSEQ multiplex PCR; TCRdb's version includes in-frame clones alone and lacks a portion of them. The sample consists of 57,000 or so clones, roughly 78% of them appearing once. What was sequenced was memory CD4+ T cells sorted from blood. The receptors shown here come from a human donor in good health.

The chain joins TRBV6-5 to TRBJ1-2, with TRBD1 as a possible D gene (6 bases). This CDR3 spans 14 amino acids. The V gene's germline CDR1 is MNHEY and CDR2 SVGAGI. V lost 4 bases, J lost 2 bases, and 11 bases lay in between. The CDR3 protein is CASSSRQENYGYTF. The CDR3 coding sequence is TGTGCCAGCAGTTCCCGACAGGAAAACTATGGCTACACCTTC.

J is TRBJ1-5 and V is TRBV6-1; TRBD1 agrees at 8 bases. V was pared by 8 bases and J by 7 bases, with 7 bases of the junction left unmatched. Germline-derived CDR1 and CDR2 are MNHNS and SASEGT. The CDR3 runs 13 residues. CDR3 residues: CASRTGFEQPQHF. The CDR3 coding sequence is TGTGCCAGCCGGACAGGGTTCGAGCAGCCCCAGCATTTT.

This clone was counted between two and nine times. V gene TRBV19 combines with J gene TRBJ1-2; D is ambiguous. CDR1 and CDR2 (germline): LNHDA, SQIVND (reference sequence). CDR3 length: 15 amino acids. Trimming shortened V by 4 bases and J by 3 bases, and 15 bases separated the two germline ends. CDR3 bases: TGTGCCAGTAGTACAACCCAGACGGCCTACTATGGCTACACCTTC. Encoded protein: CASSTTQTAYYGYTF.

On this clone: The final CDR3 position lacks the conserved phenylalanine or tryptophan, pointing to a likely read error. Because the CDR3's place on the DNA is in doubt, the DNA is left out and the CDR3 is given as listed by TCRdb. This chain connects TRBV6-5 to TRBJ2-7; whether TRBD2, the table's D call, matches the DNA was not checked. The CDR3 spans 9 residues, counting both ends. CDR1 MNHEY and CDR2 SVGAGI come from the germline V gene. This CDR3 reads CASSYGRSS.

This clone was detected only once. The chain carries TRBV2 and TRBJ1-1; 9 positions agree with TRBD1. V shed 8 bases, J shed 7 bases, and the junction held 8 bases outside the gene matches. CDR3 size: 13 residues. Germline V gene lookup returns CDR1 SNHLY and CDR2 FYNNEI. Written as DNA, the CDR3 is TGTGCCAGCCGCGGGACAGGGCTAGTTGAAGCTTTCTTT. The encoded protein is CASRGTGLVEAFF.

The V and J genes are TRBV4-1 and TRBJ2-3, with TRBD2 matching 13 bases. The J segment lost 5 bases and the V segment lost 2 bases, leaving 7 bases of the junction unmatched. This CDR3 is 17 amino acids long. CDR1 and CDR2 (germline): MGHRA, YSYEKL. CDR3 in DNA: TGCGCCAGCAGCCAACCTCTACTAGCGGGGGGGCAAGATACGCAGTATTTT. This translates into CASSQPLLAGGQDTQYF.

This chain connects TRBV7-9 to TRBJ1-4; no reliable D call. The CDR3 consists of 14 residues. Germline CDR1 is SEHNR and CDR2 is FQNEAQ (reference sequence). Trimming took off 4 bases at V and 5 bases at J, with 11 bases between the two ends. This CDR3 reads CASSSRPENEKLFF. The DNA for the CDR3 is TGTGCCAGCAGCTCTAGGCCCGAGAATGAAAAACTGTTTTTT.

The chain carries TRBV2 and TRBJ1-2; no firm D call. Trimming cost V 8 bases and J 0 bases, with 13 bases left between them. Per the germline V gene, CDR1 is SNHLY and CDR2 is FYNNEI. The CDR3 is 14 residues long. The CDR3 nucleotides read TGTGCCAGCCGGACGGGAAAAGCTAACTATGGCTACACCTTC. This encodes CASRTGKANYGYTF.

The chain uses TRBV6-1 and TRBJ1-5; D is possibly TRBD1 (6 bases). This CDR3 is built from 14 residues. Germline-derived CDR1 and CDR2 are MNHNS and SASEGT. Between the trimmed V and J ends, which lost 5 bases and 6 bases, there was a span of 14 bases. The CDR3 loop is CASSWNRDLQPQHF. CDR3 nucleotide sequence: TGTGCCAGCAGTTGGAACAGGGATCTTCAGCCCCAGCATTTT.

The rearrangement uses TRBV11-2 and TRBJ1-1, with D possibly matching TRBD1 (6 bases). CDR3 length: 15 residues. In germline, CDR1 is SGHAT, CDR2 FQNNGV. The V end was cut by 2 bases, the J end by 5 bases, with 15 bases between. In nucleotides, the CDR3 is TGTGCCAGCAGCTTAACCAGTGGGGGCGGGACTGAAGCTTTCTTT. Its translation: CASSLTSGGGTEAFF.

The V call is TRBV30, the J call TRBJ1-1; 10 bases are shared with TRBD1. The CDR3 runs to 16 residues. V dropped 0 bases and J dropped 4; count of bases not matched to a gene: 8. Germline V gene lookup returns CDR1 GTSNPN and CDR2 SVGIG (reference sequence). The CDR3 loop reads CAWSVNFRQGATEAFF. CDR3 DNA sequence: TGTGCCTGGAGTGTAAATTTCCGACAGGGGGCCACTGAAGCTTTCTTT.

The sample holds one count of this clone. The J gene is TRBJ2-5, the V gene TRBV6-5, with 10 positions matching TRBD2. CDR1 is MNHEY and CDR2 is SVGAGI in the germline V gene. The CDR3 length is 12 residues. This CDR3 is CLSGGPLETQYF. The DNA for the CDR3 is TGTCTTAGCGGGGGGCCGTTAGAGACCCAGTACTTC.